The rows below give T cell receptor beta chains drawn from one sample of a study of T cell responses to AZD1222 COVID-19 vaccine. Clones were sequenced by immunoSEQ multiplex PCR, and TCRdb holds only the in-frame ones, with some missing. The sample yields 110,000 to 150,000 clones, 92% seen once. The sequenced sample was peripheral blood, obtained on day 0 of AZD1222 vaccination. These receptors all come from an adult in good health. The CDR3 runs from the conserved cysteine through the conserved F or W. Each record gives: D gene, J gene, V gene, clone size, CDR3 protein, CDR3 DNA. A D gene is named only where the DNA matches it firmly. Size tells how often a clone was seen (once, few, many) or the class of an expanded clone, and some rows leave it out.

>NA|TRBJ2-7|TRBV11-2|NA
CASSFPGTGNEQYF
TGTGCCAGCAGCTTCCCGGGGACGGGAAACGAGCAGTACTTC
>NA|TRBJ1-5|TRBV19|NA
CASSIWASQPQHF
TGTGCCAGTAGTATTTGGGCTAGTCAGCCCCAGCATTTT
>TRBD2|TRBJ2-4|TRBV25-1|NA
CASRRLAGGIQYF
TGTGCCAGCAGAAGGCTAGCGGGGGGGATTCAGTACTTC
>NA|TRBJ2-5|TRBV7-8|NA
CASSGTGRGTQYF
TGTGCCAGCAGCGGCACTGGGAGAGGGACCCAGTACTTC
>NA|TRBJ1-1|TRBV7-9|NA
CASSLGVGMGTEAFF
TGTGCCAGCAGCTTAGGGGTCGGGATGGGGACTGAAGCTTTCTTT
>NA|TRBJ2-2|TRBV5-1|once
CASSPDPRAGELFF
TGCGCCAGCAGCCCCGATCCGCGGGCCGGGGAGCTGTTTTTT
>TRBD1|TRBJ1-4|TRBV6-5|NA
CASSYRGRANEKLFF
TGTGCCAGCAGTTACAGGGGGCGGGCTAATGAAAAACTGTTTTTT
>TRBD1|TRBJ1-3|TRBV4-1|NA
CASSPSDRVGSGNTIYF
TGCGCCAGCAGCCCCAGTGACAGGGTGGGCTCTGGAAACACCATATATTTT
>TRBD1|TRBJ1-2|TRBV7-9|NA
CASSLAGQSPANYGYTF
TGTGCCAGCAGCTTAGCGGGACAGTCCCCGGCTAACTATGGCTACACCTTC
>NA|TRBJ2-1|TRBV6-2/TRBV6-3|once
CASSRLREQFF
TGTGCCAGCAGTCGACTTCGAGAGCAGTTCTTC
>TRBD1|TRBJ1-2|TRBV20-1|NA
CSAREDRDTF
TGCAGTGCTAGAGAAGACAGGGACACCTTC
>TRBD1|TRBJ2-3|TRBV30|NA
CAWRQQGVVDTQYF
TGTGCCTGGAGACAACAGGGGGTAGTAGATACGCAGTATTTT
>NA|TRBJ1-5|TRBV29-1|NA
CSVGTTSNQPQHF
TGCAGCGTTGGGACCACTTCCAATCAGCCCCAGCATTTT
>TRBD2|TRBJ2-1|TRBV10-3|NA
CAISLWGGNEQFF
TGTGCCATCAGTTTGTGGGGGGGCAATGAGCAGTTCTTC
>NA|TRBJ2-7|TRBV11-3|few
CASSLGADYEQYF
TGTGCCAGCAGCTTAGGGGCAGACTACGAGCAGTACTTC
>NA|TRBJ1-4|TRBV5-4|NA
CASSLREDEKLFF
TGTGCCAGCAGCTTGCGGGAAGATGAAAAACTGTTTTTT
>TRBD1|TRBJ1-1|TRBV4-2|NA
CASSGTGDMNTEAFF
TGTGCCAGCAGTGGGACAGGGGACATGAACACTGAAGCTTTCTTT
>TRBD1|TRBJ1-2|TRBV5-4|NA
CASSSRDRVYGYTF
TGTGCCAGCAGCTCGAGGGACAGGGTCTATGGCTACACCTTC